This T cell receptor beta chain was recovered during a study of blood T cell repertoires in COVID-19. Study in general: Both acute and convalescent COVID-19 samples were obtained from the United States, Italy and Spain. PBMCs, B-cell-depleted T cells, or T cells were the source of the cDNA or gDNA that made up the material.

CDR3 size: 14 residues. V was trimmed by 5 bases and J by 2 bases, leaving 12 bases between them. Germline loops: CDR1 SNHLY, CDR2 FYNNEI. Original methodology: For nucleated cells, counts were estimated from reference gene primer amplification. Data came from immunoSEQ multiplex PCR; TCRdb stores just in-frame clones and leaves some out. D and trimming were read from the DNA, whereas the V and J calls and clone size are those reported in that table. The sample includes some 110,000 clones, 87% seen only once; the top ten take over 7%. Sequences were obtained from peripheral blood. This chain uses TRBV2 with TRBJ2-5; no reliable D call. This TCR was sampled from a human donor in a cohort sampled during active COVID-19. CDR3 coding DNA: TGTGCCAGCAGTCCCGGCAGGATACAAGAGACCCAGTACTTC. Amino acids: CASSPGRIQETQYF.